This T cell receptor (beta chain) is drawn from a study of T cell changes during pregnancy in multiple sclerosis. Sequencing was performed with immunoSEQ multiplex PCR; in TCRdb, only in-frame clones are kept and a portion is missing. The data hold some 130,000 clones, with 95% to 98% observed a single time. The trim removed 4 bases at V and 2 bases at J, leaving 7 bases unmatched. The CDR3 covers 17 residues. Germline V gene lookup returns CDR1 LGHNA and CDR2 YSLEER. This TCR was recovered from a female donor with multiple sclerosis, enrolled in a pregnancy study. This chain links TRBV4-3 with TRBJ2-1; 11 bases fit TRBD2. The material was peripheral blood, obtained after pregnancy. CDR3: CASSLTTSGDPYNEQFF. The DNA of the CDR3 is TGCGCCAGCAGCCTAACGACTAGCGGGGACCCCTACAATGAGCAGTTCTTC.